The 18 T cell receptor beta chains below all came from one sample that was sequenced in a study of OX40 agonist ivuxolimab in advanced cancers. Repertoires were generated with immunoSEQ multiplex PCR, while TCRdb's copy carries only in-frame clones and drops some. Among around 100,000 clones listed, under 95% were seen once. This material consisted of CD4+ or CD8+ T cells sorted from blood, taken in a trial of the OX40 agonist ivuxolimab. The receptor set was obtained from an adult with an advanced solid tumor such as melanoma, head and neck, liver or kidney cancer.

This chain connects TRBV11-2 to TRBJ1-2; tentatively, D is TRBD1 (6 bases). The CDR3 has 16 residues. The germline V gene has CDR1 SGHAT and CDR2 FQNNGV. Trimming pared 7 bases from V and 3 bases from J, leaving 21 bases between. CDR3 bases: TGTGCCAGCACCACCCCCGGGGCCGGGGGCTACTATGGCTACACCTTC. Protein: CASTTPGAGGYYGYTF.

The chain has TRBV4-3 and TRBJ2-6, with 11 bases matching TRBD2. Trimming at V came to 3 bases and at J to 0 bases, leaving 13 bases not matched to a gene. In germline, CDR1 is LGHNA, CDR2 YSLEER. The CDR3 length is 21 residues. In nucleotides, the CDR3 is TGCGCCAGCAGCCAGGCGACTCTCGGGACTAGCGGCAGCTCTGGGGCCAACGTCCTGACTTTC. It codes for CASSQATLGTSGSSGANVLTF.

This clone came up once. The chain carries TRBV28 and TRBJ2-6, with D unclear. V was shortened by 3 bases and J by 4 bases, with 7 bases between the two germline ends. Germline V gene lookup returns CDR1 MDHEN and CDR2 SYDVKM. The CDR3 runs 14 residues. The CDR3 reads CASSLRSGANVLTF. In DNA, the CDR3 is TGTGCCAGCAGTTTGCGCTCCGGGGCCAACGTCCTGACTTTC.

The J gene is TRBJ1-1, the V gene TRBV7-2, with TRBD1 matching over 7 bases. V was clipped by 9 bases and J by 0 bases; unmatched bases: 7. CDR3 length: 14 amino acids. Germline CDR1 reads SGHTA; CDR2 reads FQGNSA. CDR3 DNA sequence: TGTGCCAGGCGACAGGGCGCAATGAACACTGAAGCTTTCTTT. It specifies CARRQGAMNTEAFF.

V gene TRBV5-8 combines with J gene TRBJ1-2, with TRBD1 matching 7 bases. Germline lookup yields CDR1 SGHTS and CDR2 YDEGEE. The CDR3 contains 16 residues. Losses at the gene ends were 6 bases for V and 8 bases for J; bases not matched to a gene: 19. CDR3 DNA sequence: TGTGCCAGCATCCATAGAGACAGGGTCGTGGAAGGCGGCTACACCTTC. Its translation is CASIHRDRVVEGGYTF. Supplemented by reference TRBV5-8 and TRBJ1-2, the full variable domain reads EAGVTQSPTHLIKTRGQQATLRCSPISGHTSVYWYQQALGLGLQFLLWYDEGEERNRGNFPPRFSGRQFPNYSSELNVNALELEDSALYLCASIHRDRVVEGGYTFGSGTRLTVV.

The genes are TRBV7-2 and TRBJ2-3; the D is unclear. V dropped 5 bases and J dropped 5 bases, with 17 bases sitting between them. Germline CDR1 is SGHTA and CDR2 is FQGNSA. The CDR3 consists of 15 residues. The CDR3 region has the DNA TGTGCCAGCAGCCCAAGTAGAGCGCAAGGAGATACGCAGTATTTT. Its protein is CASSPSRAQGDTQYF.

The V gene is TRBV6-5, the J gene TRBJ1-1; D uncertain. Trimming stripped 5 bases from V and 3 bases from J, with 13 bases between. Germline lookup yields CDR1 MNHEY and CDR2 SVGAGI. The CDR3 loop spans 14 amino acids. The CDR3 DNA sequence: TGTGCCAGCAGTCAAGCCACACTATACACTGAAGCTTTCTTT. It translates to CASSQATLYTEAFF.

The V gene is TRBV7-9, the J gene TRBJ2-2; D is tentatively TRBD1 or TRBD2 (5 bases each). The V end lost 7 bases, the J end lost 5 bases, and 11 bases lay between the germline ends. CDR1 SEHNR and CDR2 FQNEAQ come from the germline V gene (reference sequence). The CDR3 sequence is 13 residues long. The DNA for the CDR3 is TGTGCCAGCACTCCCGGGGCAACCGGGGAGCTGTTTTTT. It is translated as CASTPGATGELFF.

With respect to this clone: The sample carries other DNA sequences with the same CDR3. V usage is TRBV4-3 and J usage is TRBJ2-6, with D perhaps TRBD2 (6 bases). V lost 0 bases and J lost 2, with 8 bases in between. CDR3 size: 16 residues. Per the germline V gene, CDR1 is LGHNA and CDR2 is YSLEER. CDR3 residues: CASSQDPGAGANVLTF. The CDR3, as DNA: TGCGCCAGCAGCCAAGACCCGGGAGCTGGGGCCAACGTCCTGACTTTC.

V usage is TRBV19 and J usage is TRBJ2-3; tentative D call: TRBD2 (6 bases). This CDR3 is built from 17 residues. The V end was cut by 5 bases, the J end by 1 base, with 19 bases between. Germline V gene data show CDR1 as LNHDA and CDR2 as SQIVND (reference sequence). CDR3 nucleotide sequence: TGTGCCAGTAGTCCTCGCGACAGCAAGCGGGGCACAGATACGCAGTATTTT. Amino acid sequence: CASSPRDSKRGTDTQYF.

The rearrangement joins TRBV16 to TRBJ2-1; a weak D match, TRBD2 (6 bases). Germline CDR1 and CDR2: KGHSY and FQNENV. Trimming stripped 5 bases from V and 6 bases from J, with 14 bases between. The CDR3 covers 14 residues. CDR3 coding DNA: TGTGCCAGCAGCATATACGCGGGGCCCAATGAGCAGTTCTTC. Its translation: CASSIYAGPNEQFF.

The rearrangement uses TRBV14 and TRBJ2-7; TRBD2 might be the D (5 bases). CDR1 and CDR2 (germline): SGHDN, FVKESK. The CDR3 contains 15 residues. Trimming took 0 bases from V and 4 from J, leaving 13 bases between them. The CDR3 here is CASSQDEGVKYEQYF. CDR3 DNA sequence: TGTGCCAGCAGCCAAGATGAGGGCGTCAAATACGAGCAGTACTTC.

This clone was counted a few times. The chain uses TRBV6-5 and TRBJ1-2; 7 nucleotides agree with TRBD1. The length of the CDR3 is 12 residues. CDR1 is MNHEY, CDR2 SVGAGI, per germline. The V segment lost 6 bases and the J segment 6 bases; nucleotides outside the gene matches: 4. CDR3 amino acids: CASRHRGDGYTF. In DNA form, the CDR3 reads TGTGCCAGCAGACACAGGGGAGATGGCTACACCTTC.

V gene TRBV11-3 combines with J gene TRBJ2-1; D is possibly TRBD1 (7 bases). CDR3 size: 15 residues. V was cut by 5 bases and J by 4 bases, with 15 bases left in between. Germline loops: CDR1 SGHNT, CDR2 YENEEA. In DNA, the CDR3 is TGTGCCAGCAGCGCGGGACAGTACACTTACAATGAGCAGTTCTTC. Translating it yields CASSAGQYTYNEQFF.

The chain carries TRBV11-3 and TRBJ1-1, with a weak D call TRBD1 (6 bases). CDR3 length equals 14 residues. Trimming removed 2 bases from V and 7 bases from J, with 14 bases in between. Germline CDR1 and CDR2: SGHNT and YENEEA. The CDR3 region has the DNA TGTGCCAGCAGCTTATCCCCGACAGGCGTTGAAGCTTTCTTT. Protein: CASSLSPTGVEAFF.

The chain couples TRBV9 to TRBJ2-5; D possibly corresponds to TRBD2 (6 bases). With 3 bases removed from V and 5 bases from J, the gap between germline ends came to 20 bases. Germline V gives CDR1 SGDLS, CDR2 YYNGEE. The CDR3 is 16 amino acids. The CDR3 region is CASSGSSGLSGETQYF. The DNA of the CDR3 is TGTGCCAGCAGCGGTAGTTCGGGACTGAGTGGGGAGACCCAGTACTTC.

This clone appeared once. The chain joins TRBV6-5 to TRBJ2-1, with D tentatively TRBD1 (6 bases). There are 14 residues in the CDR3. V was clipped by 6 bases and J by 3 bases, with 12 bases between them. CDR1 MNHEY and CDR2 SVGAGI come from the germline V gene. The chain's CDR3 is CASRSNRVYNEQFF. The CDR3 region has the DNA TGTGCCAGCAGATCGAACAGGGTCTACAATGAGCAGTTCTTC.

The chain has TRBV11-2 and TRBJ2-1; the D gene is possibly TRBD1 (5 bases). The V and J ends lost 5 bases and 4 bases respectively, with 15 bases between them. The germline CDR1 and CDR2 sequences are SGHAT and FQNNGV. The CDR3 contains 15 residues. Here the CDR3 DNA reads TGTGCCAGCAGCCCCCTGGGCAGGGCATACAATGAGCAGTTCTTC. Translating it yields CASSPLGRAYNEQFF.